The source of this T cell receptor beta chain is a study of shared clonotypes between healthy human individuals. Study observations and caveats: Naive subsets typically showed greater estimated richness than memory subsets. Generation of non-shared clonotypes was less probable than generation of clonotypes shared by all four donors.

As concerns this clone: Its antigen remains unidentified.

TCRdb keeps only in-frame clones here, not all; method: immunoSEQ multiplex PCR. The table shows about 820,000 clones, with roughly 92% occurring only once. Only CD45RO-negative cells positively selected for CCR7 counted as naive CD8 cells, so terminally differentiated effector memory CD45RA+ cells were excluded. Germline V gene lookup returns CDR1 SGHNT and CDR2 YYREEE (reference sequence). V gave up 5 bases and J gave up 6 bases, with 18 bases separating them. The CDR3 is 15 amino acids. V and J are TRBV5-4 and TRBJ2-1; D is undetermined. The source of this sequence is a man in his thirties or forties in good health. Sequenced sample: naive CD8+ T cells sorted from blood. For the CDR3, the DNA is TGTGCCAGCAGAATAGGGCAGGACCCGATCAATGAGCAGTTCTTC. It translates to CASRIGQDPINEQFF.